Following are 18 T cell receptor beta chains from one sample sequenced in a study of CD8+ T cells in alopecia areata listed by TCRdb under 2018. Per the publication, the time point label means: about 25 weeks on oral tofacitinib. The sample's treatment or condition, from its label and the paper: oral pan-JAK inhibitor, 5-10 mg twice daily. Library prep was done by the immunoSEQ multiplex PCR assay. RNA was extracted from all samples and reverse transcribed into cDNA, which served as template for TCR sequencing. Imported from immuneACCESS, the table was reduced by TCRdb to in-frame sequences with V and J called. These copies leave out some clones; in studies compared against another copy, an unresolved V gene accounts for under half, and the cause of the remainder is not known. The sample table holds approximately 170,000 clones, of which 55% to 75% were seen once. Of the sample, about 14% is held by the ten largest clones.

The material was CD4+ T cells sorted from blood, obtained at week 24, from a patient treated with tofacitinib. The receptors derive from a human donor with alopecia areata.

The genes are TRBV6-1 and TRBJ2-7; 9 nucleotides line up with TRBD1. This CDR3 contains 15 residues. CDR1 MNHNS and CDR2 SASEGT come from the germline V gene. Unmatched junction bases numbered 8, after V lost 6 bases and J lost 2 bases. In DNA, the CDR3 is TGTGCCAGCAGAACCGGGACAGGGATTACCTACGAGCAGTACTTC. Its protein is CASRTGTGITYEQYF.

This rearrangement joins TRBV4-2 to TRBJ2-5; the D gene is possibly TRBD2 (7 bases). This CDR3 comprises 15 residues. Germline CDR1 reads LGHNA; CDR2 reads YNFKEQ. The V end was cut by 4 bases, the J end by 4 bases, with 16 bases between. The chain's CDR3 is CASSLIGGARETQYF. CDR3 in DNA: TGTGCCAGCAGCCTAATAGGGGGGGCCAGAGAGACCCAGTACTTC.

The chain joins TRBV2 to TRBJ2-6; a possible D gene is TRBD2 (5 bases). V gave up 6 bases and J gave up 10 bases, with 16 bases separating them. The V gene's germline CDR1 is SNHLY and CDR2 FYNNEI. The CDR3 is made up of 14 amino acids. CDR3 amino acids: CASSEGSPRNVLTF. In DNA form, the CDR3 reads TGTGCCAGCAGCGAGGGATCCCCACGTAACGTCCTGACTTTC.

The chain joins TRBV9 to TRBJ2-1; the match to TRBD1 covers 11 bases. Losses at the gene ends were 0 bases for V and 2 bases for J; bases not matched to a gene: 13. The CDR3 length is 20 residues. Germline V gene sequence: CDR1 SGDLS, CDR2 YYNGEE. The CDR3 reads CASSVEGTGGLDTAYNEQFF. The CDR3 nucleotides are TGTGCCAGCAGCGTAGAGGGGACAGGGGGTCTGGATACTGCCTACAATGAGCAGTTCTTC.

The chain is built from TRBV5-1 and TRBJ1-5, with 8 bases lining up with TRBD1. With V trimmed by 4 bases and J by 2 bases, 5 bases remained unmatched. CDR1 SGHRS and CDR2 YFSETQ come from the germline V gene. The length of the CDR3 is 15 residues. The CDR3 DNA is TGCGCCAGCAGCACCGGACAGGGCGGCAATCAGCCCCAGCATTTT. Protein sequence: CASSTGQGGNQPQHF.

V and J are TRBV29-1 and TRBJ1-5; perhaps TRBD1 as D (5 bases). Trimming shortened V by 4 bases and J by 5 bases, and 15 bases separated the two germline ends. Germline V lookup: CDR1 SQVTM, CDR2 ANQGSEA. The CDR3 extends over 14 amino acids. CDR3 protein: CSVGGPGQYQPQHF. The CDR3 nucleotides read TGCAGCGTTGGAGGTCCGGGGCAATATCAGCCCCAGCATTTT.

This clone was counted between two and nine times. The chain joins TRBV15 to TRBJ2-1; D not certain. Trimming stripped 0 bases from V and 12 bases from J, with 12 bases between. CDR1 is LNHNV and CDR2 is YYDKDF in the germline V gene (reference sequence). CDR3 length equals 13 residues. The DNA for the CDR3 is TGTGCCACCAGCAGAGATTCGACCACACCGCAGTTCTTC. It encodes CATSRDSTTPQFF.

The rearrangement joins TRBV11-3 to TRBJ2-2; D not certain. The germline CDR1 and CDR2 sequences are SGHNT and YENEEA. This CDR3 has 15 residues. Trimming removed 1 base at V and 6 bases at J, with 12 bases between. Here the CDR3 DNA reads TGTGCCAGCAGCTTAGGCCCTGATCTGGCCGGGGAGCTGTTTTTT. Translated: CASSLGPDLAGELFF. The full variable domain, completed using reference TRBV11-3 and TRBJ2-2, is EAGVVQSPRYKIIEKKQPVAFWCNPISGHNTLYWYLQNLGQGPELLIRYENEEAVDDSQLPKDRFSAERLKGVDSTLKIQPAELGDSAVYLCASSLGPDLAGELFFGEGSRLTVL.

The chain employs TRBV29-1 and TRBJ2-3; possibly TRBD1 or TRBD2 for D (6 bases each). Trimming took off 4 bases at V and 5 bases at J, with 13 bases between the two ends. The length of the CDR3 is 13 residues. Looked up from germline, CDR1 is SQVTM and CDR2 is ANQGSEA. The CDR3 loop is CSVARGAGDTQYF. CDR3 coding DNA: TGCAGCGTTGCAAGGGGGGCGGGAGATACGCAGTATTTT.

The CDR3 DNA reads as TGTGCCAGCAGCGACCAGGGACAGAGAATGGGAAGAGGCTACACCTTC. Translated, it gives CASSDQGQRMGRGYTF. The chain recombines TRBV6-6 with TRBJ1-2; 7 bases line up with TRBD1. V was pared by 6 bases and J by 8 bases, with 18 bases of the junction left unmatched. The germline gives CDR1 MNHNY, CDR2 SVGAGI (reference sequence). This CDR3 has 16 amino acids.

V usage is TRBV4-1 and J usage is TRBJ1-5, with D possibly matching TRBD1 (5 bases). In germline, CDR1 is MGHRA, CDR2 YSYEKL. V shed 3 bases and J shed 4 bases, with 10 bases lying between them. The CDR3 is 14 amino acids. The CDR3 region is CASSQTTGNQPQHF. CDR3 DNA: TGCGCCAGCAGCCAGACCACAGGAAATCAGCCCCAGCATTTT.

V gene TRBV20-1 combines with J gene TRBJ2-1; D may be TRBD2 (7 bases). Germline V gives CDR1 DFQATT, CDR2 SNEGSKA (reference sequence). The CDR3 has 11 residues. V dropped 6 bases and J dropped 13 bases, with 16 bases sitting between them. The CDR3 region is CSAIGRGGQFF. The CDR3 DNA reads TGCAGTGCCATAGGGAGGGGGGGACAGTTCTTC.

The V call is TRBV6-5, the J call TRBJ2-7; a weak D match, TRBD2 (5 bases). Per germline, CDR1 MNHEY and CDR2 SVGAGI. Trimming took off 8 bases at V and 0 bases at J, with 14 bases between the two ends. CDR3 length: 14 residues. In nucleotides, the CDR3 is TGTGCCAGCGGGGATTTAGCGAACTCCTACGAGCAGTACTTC. It encodes CASGDLANSYEQYF.

This clone was observed a single time. V and J are TRBV2 and TRBJ2-7; unclear D gene. Germline lookup yields CDR1 SNHLY and CDR2 FYNNEI. V shed 10 bases and J shed 0 bases, with 22 bases lying between them. The CDR3 is 16 residues long. CDR3 sequence reads: CATQRYGGPLSYEQYF. CDR3 sequence (DNA): TGTGCCACCCAACGGTATGGCGGACCACTCTCCTACGAGCAGTACTTC.

The CDR3 loop reads CASSVKRRPYEQYF. The CDR3 nucleotides read TGTGCCAGCAGTGTGAAGCGGAGACCCTACGAGCAGTACTTC. The chain links TRBV25-1 to TRBJ2-7; TRBD2 might be the D (5 bases). CDR1 is MGHDK, CDR2 SYGVNS, per germline. The germline V and J ends were trimmed by 4 bases and 2 bases, with 12 bases remaining between them. The CDR3 has 14 residues.

A single count supports this clone. Other DNA variants within this sample encode the same CDR3. This CDR3 is CASSQDRETQYF. DNA of the CDR3: TGCGCCAGCAGCCAAGATCGAGAGACCCAGTACTTC. The V and J genes are TRBV4-1 and TRBJ2-5; D is uncertain. Germline loops: CDR1 MGHRA, CDR2 YSYEKL. The CDR3 totals 12 residues. V lost 0 bases, J lost 4 bases, and 3 bases lay in between.

The rearrangement uses TRBV7-2 and TRBJ1-6; D is unclear. The V end was cut by 3 bases, the J end by 6 bases, with 18 bases between. The CDR3 length is 17 residues. Per the germline V gene, CDR1 is SGHTA and CDR2 is FQGNSA. The DNA of the CDR3 is TGTGCCAGCAGCTTGACCGGGGATCCGGGTGGTAATTCACCCCTCCACTTT. Translated, it gives CASSLTGDPGGNSPLHF.

The V call is TRBV19, the J call TRBJ2-6; D not resolved. Trimming pared 8 bases from V and 0 bases from J, leaving 11 bases between. There are 15 residues in the CDR3. Germline V gene lookup returns CDR1 LNHDA and CDR2 SQIVND (reference sequence). CDR3 amino acids: CASPTDFSGANVLTF. CDR3 bases: TGTGCCAGTCCGACGGATTTCTCTGGGGCCAACGTCCTGACTTTC.